These T cell receptor beta chains were read from a single sample in a study of T cells in Graves' hyperthyroidism and ophthalmopathy. TCRdb reanalysed the multiplex PCR reads using MiXCR and keeps one entry per CDR3 protein. Of under 300,000 distinct CDR3 sequences in the sample, about 20% were seen once. The sequencing sample was made of blood. These receptors were taken from a man aged 25 to 45 with Graves' ophthalmopathy. CDR3s include the opening cysteine and the closing phenylalanine or tryptophan. A D gene is named only where the DNA matches it firmly. Clone size appears in some rows only: once, few, many, or a class for an expanded clone.

CDR3 protein,CDR3 DNA,D gene,clone size,V gene,J gene
CASSAGRGRTYEQYF,TGTGCCAGCAGTGCGGGCAGGGGGCGCACCTACGAGCAGTACTTC,TRBD1,-,TRBV6-2/TRBV6-3,TRBJ2-7
CASKAGNDYGYTF,TGCGCCAGCAAGGCAGGGAACGACTATGGCTACACCTTC,-,few,TRBV5-1,TRBJ1-2
CASSLDTQSEQYF,TGTGCCAGCAGCTTAGATACGCAGTCCGAGCAGTACTTC,-,many,TRBV11-3,TRBJ2-7
CASSRLLDQQYF,TGTGCCAGCAGCCGGTTGTTGGACCAGCAGTACTTC,-,many,TRBV28,TRBJ2-7
CASSQSSQPQHF,TGTGCCAGCAGCCAATCCAGTCAGCCCCAGCATTTT,-,many,TRBV16,TRBJ1-5
CASSLAGSMPGELFF,TGTGCCAGCAGCTTAGCCGGGAGTATGCCCGGGGAGCTGTTTTTT,-,-,TRBV3-1,TRBJ2-2
CASSSRTLRWDGYTF,TGTGCCAGCAGTTCCCGGACTCTTCGTTGGGATGGCTACACCTTC,-,many,TRBV28,TRBJ1-2
CASSSGTSGGTDTQYF,TGCGCCAGCAGCTCCGGGACTAGCGGAGGCACAGATACGCAGTATTTT,TRBD2,-,TRBV5-1,TRBJ2-3
CASSFMGPQETQYF,TGTGCCAGCAGCTTTATGGGGCCCCAAGAGACCCAGTACTTC,-,many,TRBV7-9,TRBJ2-5
CASSRKHYNEQFF,TGTGCCAGTAGTCGAAAACACTACAATGAGCAGTTCTTC,-,few,TRBV19,TRBJ2-1
CASSLSIGNTEAFF,TGTGCCAGCAGTTTATCGATCGGGAACACTGAAGCTTTCTTT,-,few,TRBV27,TRBJ1-1
CSASKSPGFYGYTF,TGCAGTGCTAGTAAATCTCCAGGGTTCTATGGCTACACCTTC,-,-,TRBV20-1,TRBJ1-2
CASIRGQGGRETQYF,TGTGCCAGCATCAGAGGACAGGGTGGGCGAGAGACCCAGTACTTC,TRBD1,few,TRBV28,TRBJ2-5
CASSRKSTGDTGNTIYF,TGTGCCAGCAGCCGGAAATCGACAGGGGACACTGGAAACACCATATATTTT,TRBD1,many,TRBV3-1,TRBJ1-3
CASSVWTGHYEQYF,TGTGCCAGTAGTGTTTGGACAGGACACTACGAGCAGTACTTC,TRBD1,-,TRBV19,TRBJ2-7
CASSALAGGEVDTQYF,TGTGCCAGCAGCGCACTAGCGGGAGGTGAGGTAGATACGCAGTATTTT,TRBD2,-,TRBV9,TRBJ2-3
CASSLVRTLGTNEKLFF,TGTGCCAGCAGCTTGGTACGGACACTGGGGACTAATGAAAAACTGTTTTTT,-,many,TRBV5-5,TRBJ1-4
CASSADRGNTEAFF,TGTGCCAGCAGTGCTGACAGGGGGAACACTGAAGCTTTCTTT,TRBD1,many,TRBV27,TRBJ1-1
CAWSVNRYERYF,TGTGCCTGGAGTGTAAATCGATACGAGCGGTACTTC,-,-,TRBV30,TRBJ2-7
CASSQNSNQPQHF,TGTGCCAGCAGCCAGAATAGCAATCAGCCCCAGCATTTT,-,many,TRBV3-1,TRBJ1-5
CASSSRTGSGGGANVLTF,TGTGCCAGCAGTTCGCGGACAGGATCAGGTGGTGGGGCCAACGTCCTGACTTTC,TRBD1,few,TRBV28,TRBJ2-6
CASSTLAGVAKNIQYF,TGTGCCAGCAGCACCCTAGCGGGAGTGGCCAAAAACATTCAGTACTTC,TRBD2,-,TRBV12-3/TRBV12-4,TRBJ2-4
CASSPHRGGSYEQFF,TGTGCCAGCAGCCCCCATCGGGGCGGGAGTTATGAGCAGTTCTTC,TRBD2,few,TRBV28,TRBJ2-1
CASSIRAPNTEAFF,TGCGCCAGCAGCATCCGGGCGCCGAACACTGAAGCTTTCTTT,-,few,TRBV5-1,TRBJ1-1
CASSITGNEQFF,TGTGCCAGCAGTATCACTGGGAATGAGCAGTTCTTC,-,few,TRBV27,TRBJ2-1
CASSPTGGLSSTDTQYF,TGTGCCAGCAGTCCCACAGGGGGGCTGTCTAGCACAGATACGCAGTATTTT,TRBD1,few,TRBV12-3/TRBV12-4,TRBJ2-3
CASQTSGNTIYF,TGTGCCAGCCAGACCTCTGGAAACACCATATATTTT,-,-,TRBV19,TRBJ1-3